This T cell receptor beta chain was observed in a study of cytomegalovirus exposure and HLA in healthy donors. General study results and limits: For cytomegalovirus status, the classifier reportedly gave diagnoses with high specificity and sensitivity.

Amplification used 60 Vbeta primers and 13 Jbeta primers. Clones were sequenced by immunoSEQ multiplex PCR, and TCRdb holds only the in-frame ones, with some missing. The sample holds approximately 150,000 clones, about 77% seen once. Points on this clone: Its antigen is currently unknown.

CDR3 size: 15 residues. Germline CDR1 is SGHDN and CDR2 is FVKESK. The V gene lost 1 base and the J gene lost 8 bases, with 17 bases spanning the gap. This chain joins TRBV14 and TRBJ1-2; tentatively, D is TRBD1 (6 bases). The TCR comes from a woman between 45 and 65 years old in good health and CMV-seronegative. Input material: PBMCs. CDR3 sequence reads: CASSQVGLTGNGYTF. The CDR3 coding sequence is TGTGCCAGCAGCCAAGTGGGCCTCACAGGGAACGGCTACACCTTC. Together with reference TRBV14 and TRBJ1-2, the CDR3 gives the full variable domain: EAGVTQFPSHSVIEKGQTVTLRCDPISGHDNLYWYRRVMGKEIKFLLHFVKESKQDESGMPNNRFLAERTGGTYSTLKVQPAELEDSGVYFCASSQVGLTGNGYTFGSGTRLTVV.